The 31 T cell receptor beta chains reported below all come from one sample, sequenced in a study of CD8 T cells in Susac syndrome. Random-hexamer reverse transcription was applied to roughly 0.5 to 1 ug RNA. MiXCR was run by TCRdb on the immunoSEQ multiplex PCR reads, yielding one entry per CDR3 protein. The data contain 120,000 to 150,000 distinct CDR3 sequences, around 95% of them singletons. Sequencing was done on a sample of CD4+ T cells from PBMCs. Source of these receptors: a human donor with multiple sclerosis.

The rearrangement links TRBV28 to TRBJ1-5; TRBD1 might be the D (6 bases). This CDR3 has 13 amino acids. V lost 10 bases to trimming and J lost 2 bases, with 12 bases between them. The germline CDR1 and CDR2 sequences are MDHEN and SYDVKM. The CDR3 DNA sequence: TGTGCCACCCTTCGACAGGGCAATCAGCCCCAGCATTTT. Encoded protein: CATLRQGNQPQHF.

V usage is TRBV30 and J usage is TRBJ2-3; D gene uncertain. With 3 bases removed from V and 3 bases from J, the gap between germline ends came to 10 bases. The CDR3 totals 13 residues. Looked up from germline, CDR1 is GTSNPN and CDR2 is SVGIG (reference sequence). The CDR3 loop reads CAWSPKSTDTQYF. The CDR3 DNA follows: TGTGCCTGGAGCCCAAAGAGTACAGATACGCAGTATTTT.

Comments on this clonotype: The junction does not match germline at one end; this may be a read error. The rearrangement links TRBV4-1 to TRBJ1-4; no reliable D call. Germline CDR1 reads MGHRA; CDR2 reads YSYEKL. The CDR3 spans 13 residues. The CDR3 DNA sequence: TGCGCCAGCAACCAAAGTAATAATGAAAAACTGTTTTTT. Translation: CASNQSNNEKLFF.

This chain uses TRBV11-2 with TRBJ1-2, with D maybe TRBD1 (5 bases). Germline V gene lookup returns CDR1 SGHAT and CDR2 FQNNGV. CDR3 length: 15 residues. Between the trimmed V and J ends, which lost 6 bases and 6 bases, there was a span of 20 bases. In DNA, the CDR3 is TGTGCCAGCAGATCCGCCGGCGGGACCACAAATGGCTACACCTTC. Protein sequence: CASRSAGGTTNGYTF.

This sequence joins TRBV7-9 and TRBJ2-7, with 7 bases lining up with TRBD1. The CDR3 extends over 14 amino acids. The V segment lost 5 bases and the J segment 11 bases; nucleotides outside the gene matches: 15. Germline loops: CDR1 SEHNR, CDR2 FQNEAQ (reference sequence). CDR3 DNA: TGTGCCAGCAGCCCTTCCGGGACAGCCCGCAGCAAGTACTTC. This codes for CASSPSGTARSKYF.

The chain combines TRBV11-1 with TRBJ1-2, with D unclear. V was shortened by 5 bases and J by 7 bases, with 17 bases between the two germline ends. The germline CDR1 and CDR2 sequences are SGHAT and FQDESV (reference sequence). The CDR3 runs 14 residues. The CDR3 DNA sequence: TGTGCCAGCAGCCTAGACAAAGCGGACTTTGGCTACACCTTC. Translated: CASSLDKADFGYTF.

The chain combines TRBV5-1 with TRBJ1-5, with D possibly matching TRBD1 (5 bases). The CDR3 is 14 amino acids. From germline, CDR1 is SGHRS and CDR2 YFSETQ. The V end was cut by 0 bases, the J end by 7 bases, with 11 bases between. CDR3 amino acids: CASSLDGAEQPQHF. CDR3 nucleotide sequence: TGCGCCAGCAGCTTGGACGGGGCCGAGCAGCCCCAGCATTTT. Filled out from reference TRBV5-1 and TRBJ1-5, the complete variable domain reads KAGVTQTPRYLIKTRGQQVTLSCSPISGHRSVSWYQQTPGQGLQFLFEYFSETQRNKGNFPGRFSGRQFSNSRSEMNVSTLELGDSALYLCASSLDGAEQPQHFGDGTRLSIL.

As DNA, the CDR3 is TGTGCCACCAGTGACCCTACCGCCCAAGCGGGGGGAGCAGATACGCAGTATTTT. Protein: CATSDPTAQAGGADTQYF. The chain uses TRBV24-1 and TRBJ2-3; 9 nucleotides align to TRBD2. CDR1 KGHDR and CDR2 SFDVKD come from the germline V gene. J gave up 4 bases and V 4 bases, and 14 bases lay outside the gene matches. The CDR3 has 18 amino acids.

The chain is built from TRBV30 and TRBJ1-1; D is possibly TRBD1 (6 bases). The CDR3 is 13 amino acids. The V and J ends lost 3 bases and 0 bases respectively, with 8 bases between them. Germline CDR1 and CDR2: GTSNPN and SVGIG (reference sequence). The CDR3 bases are TGTGCCTGGAGCGGGACATTGAACACTGAAGCTTTCTTT. The encoded protein is CAWSGTLNTEAFF.

This chain joins TRBV9 and TRBJ2-1, with 10 bases fitting TRBD2. CDR1 and CDR2 from the germline V gene are SGDLS and YYNGEE. CDR3 length: 16 residues. With V trimmed by 2 bases and J by 2 bases, 4 bases remained unmatched. CDR3: CASSVGGTSAYNEQFF. As DNA, the CDR3 is TGTGCCAGCAGCGTTGGTGGGACTAGCGCCTACAATGAGCAGTTCTTC.

This chain joins TRBV29-1 and TRBJ2-5; D gene unclear. CDR3 length: 14 residues. V gave up 2 bases and J gave up 7 bases, with 17 bases separating them. The germline gives CDR1 SQVTM, CDR2 ANQGSEA. CDR3 loop: CSVEPSGRPGTQYF. The CDR3 DNA reads TGCAGCGTTGAACCCTCTGGCAGGCCAGGGACCCAGTACTTC.

V gene TRBV29-1 combines with J gene TRBJ1-1, with D perhaps matching TRBD1 (6 bases). The length of the CDR3 is 14 residues. Trimming pared 8 bases from V and 0 bases from J, leaving 16 bases between. Germline CDR1 and CDR2: SQVTM and ANQGSEA. CDR3 residues: CSPVLGTLNTEAFF. In nucleotides, the CDR3 is TGCAGCCCGGTCCTCGGGACACTGAACACTGAAGCTTTCTTT.

CDR3: CASSYLGLSSYEQYF. The CDR3 nucleotides read TGTGCCAGCAGTTACCTCGGGTTAAGCTCCTACGAGCAGTACTTC. The chain joins TRBV12-3 or TRBV12-4 to TRBJ2-7; D not certain. The CDR3 length is 15 residues. V dropped 4 bases and J dropped 0 bases, with 13 bases sitting between them.

The chain couples TRBV7-6 to TRBJ2-7, with no clear D. Trimming pared 4 bases from V and 13 bases from J, leaving 8 bases between. Germline lookup yields CDR1 SGHVS and CDR2 FNYEAQ. CDR3 length equals 9 residues. DNA for the CDR3: TGTGCCAGCAGCTCCGGGTTCTACTTC. Translation: CASSSGFYF.

The rearrangement links TRBV5-5 to TRBJ2-7; 7 bases map to TRBD1. Germline CDR1 and CDR2: SGHKS and YYEKEE (reference sequence). With 4 bases clipped from V and 9 bases from J, the junction kept 16 bases outside the gene matches. The CDR3 is made up of 15 amino acids. CDR3 coding DNA: TGTGCCAGCAGCCCCGGACAGGACTCGGGCTACCGGCAGTACTTC. Translated: CASSPGQDSGYRQYF.

The rearrangement joins TRBV29-1 to TRBJ2-7; a weak D match, TRBD2 (6 bases). In germline, CDR1 is SQVTM, CDR2 ANQGSEA. The CDR3 is made up of 16 amino acids. V shed 1 base and J shed 5 bases, with 21 bases lying between them. CDR3 loop: CSVEVETSLGGDEQYF. The CDR3 DNA is TGCAGCGTTGAAGTCGAGACTAGTCTTGGGGGAGACGAGCAGTACTTC.

The rearrangement joins TRBV20-1 to TRBJ2-3; D is possibly TRBD2 (5 bases). The V end lost 4 bases, the J end lost 2 bases, and 19 bases lay between the germline ends. Germline V gene lookup returns CDR1 DFQATT and CDR2 SNEGSKA (reference sequence). The CDR3 is made up of 16 amino acids. The CDR3 here is CSATLLGSSHTDTQYF. In DNA, the CDR3 is TGCAGTGCTACCCTACTAGGAAGCTCCCACACAGATACGCAGTATTTT.

The genes are TRBV5-4 and TRBJ2-6, with D uncertain. This CDR3 contains 15 residues. Per germline, CDR1 SGHNT and CDR2 YYREEE (reference sequence). Trimming cost V 2 bases and J 1 base, with 7 bases left between them. The DNA of the CDR3 is TGTGCCAGCAGCTTCGATCTTTCTGGGGCCAACGTCCTGACTTTC. Protein sequence: CASSFDLSGANVLTF.

This sequence joins TRBV5-4 and TRBJ1-6, with 7 bases identical to TRBD1. After removal of 4 bases from V and 7 bases from J, the junction contained 8 bases not matched to a gene. Per germline, CDR1 SGHNT and CDR2 YYREEE (reference sequence). The CDR3 extends over 15 amino acids. In nucleotides, the CDR3 is TGTGCCAGCAGCCACCAGGGGGGGAAAAATTCACCCCTCCACTTT. Protein product: CASSHQGGKNSPLHF.

The chain carries TRBV27 and TRBJ2-1; a weak D match, TRBD2 (5 bases). From germline, CDR1 is MNHEY and CDR2 SMNVEV (reference sequence). The CDR3 spans 14 residues. The V end was cut by 5 bases, the J end by 1 base, with 9 bases between. DNA of the CDR3: TGTGCCAGCAGTCCAGCGGCGTCCTACAATGAGCAGTTCTTC. This sequence encodes CASSPAASYNEQFF.

V gene TRBV9 combines with J gene TRBJ2-3; 8 nucleotides align to TRBD2. The CDR3 is 16 amino acids. Germline V lookup: CDR1 SGDLS, CDR2 YYNGEE. Unmatched junction bases numbered 7, after V lost 0 bases and J lost 4 bases. CDR3: CASSVGTGGRPDTQYF. The CDR3 nucleotides are TGTGCCAGCAGCGTAGGAACGGGGGGGCGGCCAGATACGCAGTATTTT.

The chain combines TRBV4-3 with TRBJ2-7; D possibly corresponds to TRBD2 (5 bases). The V gene's germline CDR1 is LGHNA and CDR2 YSLEER. Trimming cost V 0 bases and J 2 bases, with 14 bases left between them. The CDR3 totals 16 residues. In nucleotides, the CDR3 is TGCGCCAGCAGCCAAGAATGGAGGCAGAGGGCCTACGAGCAGTACTTC. This codes for CASSQEWRQRAYEQYF.

This clonotype was counted a single time. The chain carries TRBV5-1 and TRBJ2-7; tentative D call: TRBD1 (5 bases). The germline V gene encodes CDR1 SGHRS and CDR2 YFSETQ. V was clipped by 6 bases and J by 6 bases, with 16 bases between them. This CDR3 is 13 amino acids long. The CDR3 nucleotides are TGCGCCAGCACTGGAGAAAGACAGTTCGAGCAGTACTTC. Translated: CASTGERQFEQYF.

V is TRBV28 and J is TRBJ2-1; TRBD1 or TRBD2 may be the D gene (6 bases each). Trimming cost V 5 bases and J 2 bases, with 13 bases left between them. Germline V gene sequence: CDR1 MDHEN, CDR2 SYDVKM. The CDR3 sequence is 15 residues long. CDR3 DNA sequence: TGTGCCAGCAGTACCTTGGGGGGCACCTACAATGAGCAGTTCTTC. This codes for CASSTLGGTYNEQFF.

The chain has TRBV5-1 and TRBJ2-3; D is possibly TRBD2 (6 bases). Deletions cut 4 bases from V and 1 base from J, with 13 bases between. The germline V gene has CDR1 SGHRS and CDR2 YFSETQ. The CDR3 sequence is 15 residues long. The DNA of the CDR3 is TGCGCCAGCAGCCGAAGCACGGGGGGCACAGATACGCAGTATTTT. Translating gives CASSRSTGGTDTQYF.

The V and J genes are TRBV20-1 and TRBJ2-1, with 8 bases aligning to TRBD2. The germline gives CDR1 DFQATT, CDR2 SNEGSKA (reference sequence). CDR3 length: 16 residues. V was clipped by 6 bases and J by 0 bases; unmatched bases: 10. CDR3 in amino acids: CSASPLGGASYNEQFF. In nucleotides, the CDR3 is TGCAGTGCGAGTCCCCTCGGGGGGGCCTCCTACAATGAGCAGTTCTTC.

J is TRBJ1-5 and V is TRBV7-9; 8 bases line up with TRBD1. Trimming removed 3 bases from V and 2 bases from J; junction bases left unmatched: 0. Germline CDR1 is SEHNR and CDR2 is FQNEAQ (reference sequence). The CDR3 length is 14 residues. The CDR3 DNA sequence: TGTGCCAGCAGCTTGACAGGGGGCAATCAGCCCCAGCATTTT. It translates to CASSLTGGNQPQHF.

V usage is TRBV12-3 or TRBV12-4 and J usage is TRBJ1-1, with D perhaps matching TRBD1 (5 bases). The CDR3 totals 16 residues. The V gene lost 6 bases and the J gene lost 1 base, with 18 bases spanning the gap. The CDR3 DNA reads as TGTGCCAGCAGCCAATTCACCGGGACGGGGAACACTGAAGCTTTCTTT. It translates to CASSQFTGTGNTEAFF.

The J gene is TRBJ2-3, the V gene TRBV13; the D gene is possibly TRBD1 (6 bases). The V end lost 7 bases, the J end lost 0 bases, and 14 bases lay between the germline ends. Germline loops: CDR1 PRHDT, CDR2 FYEKMQ (reference sequence). The CDR3 covers 15 residues. CDR3 bases: TGTGCCAGCACCATCATGGGACAAAGCACAGATACGCAGTATTTT. It specifies CASTIMGQSTDTQYF. Complete variable domain (other parts from reference TRBV13 and TRBJ2-3): AAGVIQSPRHLIKEKRETATLKCYPIPRHDTVYWYQQGPGQDPQFLISFYEKMQSDKGSIPDRFSAQQFSDYHSELNMSSLELGDSALYFCASTIMGQSTDTQYFGPGTRLTVL.

This chain uses TRBV12-3 or TRBV12-4 with TRBJ2-7; D may be TRBD1 or TRBD2 (6 bases each). CDR3 length equals 14 residues. The V end lost 0 bases, the J end lost 6 bases, and 12 bases lay between the germline ends. In DNA form, the CDR3 reads TGTGCCAGCAGTTTAGCAGGGGGGACCCTCGAGCAGTACTTC. It encodes CASSLAGGTLEQYF.

The J gene is TRBJ2-7, the V gene TRBV12-3 or TRBV12-4; D is uncertain. The CDR3 totals 14 residues. V was shortened by 1 base and J by 0 bases, with 7 bases between the two germline ends. CDR3 DNA: TGTGCCAGCAGTTTAGGGGCGTTCTCCTACGAGCAGTACTTC. This sequence encodes CASSLGAFSYEQYF.